These T cell receptor beta chains were read from a single sample in a study of T-cell reconstitution after alpha-beta-depleted transplantation in children. TCRdb fed the PCR reads into MiXCR, producing one record per CDR3 protein. The sample consists of about 610,000 distinct CDR3 sequences, 8% to 11% of them appearing once. The source was PBMCs from the stem cell graft donor, collected from the stem cell graft. These receptor sequences come from a human donor who donated a stem cell graft to a child with acute myeloid leukemia. CDR3s include the opening cysteine and the closing phenylalanine or tryptophan. The D gene is left open where the match is weak. Size values are once, few and many counts, or a class for expanded clones, and some rows have none.

clone_size,d_call,v_call,j_call,cdr3_nt,cdr3_aa
few,TRBD1,TRBV2,TRBJ2-7,TGTGCCAGCAGTACCCGACAGGGGATTTCCGAGCAGTACTTC,CASSTRQGISEQYF
few,TRBD2,TRBV18,TRBJ2-3,TGTGCCAGCTCACCACAGACTAGCGGGAGTAGTACAGATACGCAGTATTTT,CASSPQTSGSSTDTQYF
NA,NA,TRBV12-3/TRBV12-4,TRBJ2-1,TGTGCCAGCAGTTCTCTCGACAGCTACAATGAGCAGTTCTTC,CASSSLDSYNEQFF
NA,NA,TRBV20-1,TRBJ2-3,TGCAGTGCCCCAGCTGCTAGCACAGATACGCAGTATTTT,CSAPAASTDTQYF
many,TRBD1,TRBV27,TRBJ2-3,TGTGCCAGCAGCAGGACAGGGTGGGGAGATACGCAGTATTTT,CASSRTGWGDTQYF
NA,NA,TRBV19,TRBJ2-2,TGTGCCAGTAGACCTAGCGAGAGGGGGACCGGGGAGCTGTTTTTT,CASRPSERGTGELFF
NA,NA,TRBV7-6,TRBJ1-1,TGTGCCAGCAGCTTATACCAAGCATCGGGGGCTCACACTGAAGCTTTCTTT,CASSLYQASGAHTEAFF
few,NA,TRBV7-9,TRBJ2-1,TGTGCCAGCAGCCCAATAGCGGAGACCTACAATGAGCAGTTCTTC,CASSPIAETYNEQFF
NA,NA,TRBV12-3/TRBV12-4,TRBJ2-7,TGTGCCAGCAGCGCGAGGGACCTACAAGGGTCCTACGAGCAGTACTTC,CASSARDLQGSYEQYF
NA,TRBD1,TRBV20-1,TRBJ1-6,TGCAGTGCTAGACCTAATAAGGGGGCTAATTCACCCCTCCACTTT,CSARPNKGANSPLHF
NA,NA,TRBV12-3/TRBV12-4,TRBJ1-6,TGTGCCAGCAGTTTCTGGGGGGGTAATTCACCCCTCCACTTT,CASSFWGGNSPLHF
few,TRBD1,TRBV12-3/TRBV12-4,TRBJ1-5,TGTGCCAGCAGTTTATTGGACAGGGCGATTCAGCCCCAGCATTTT,CASSLLDRAIQPQHF
few,TRBD2,TRBV10-3,TRBJ2-5,TGTGCCATCAGTGGGGTAGCGGGAGCGACAGAGACCCAGTACTTC,CAISGVAGATETQYF
NA,NA,TRBV20-1,TRBJ2-3,TGCAGTGCTAGAGATAGGGGAATCGGCGCAGATACGCAGTATTTT,CSARDRGIGADTQYF
NA,NA,TRBV12-3/TRBV12-4,TRBJ2-3,TGTGCCAGCAGTTTCCTAGTGTTAGATACGCAGTATTTT,CASSFLVLDTQYF
NA,TRBD2,TRBV20-1,TRBJ2-1,TGCTGTGCTAGAGATAGATTAGCGGGGACCATCTCCAATGAGCAGTTCTTC,CCARDRLAGTISNEQFF
few,NA,TRBV12-3/TRBV12-4,TRBJ2-3,TGTGCCAGCAGAAAACAGGGAAGGACAGATACGCAGTATTTT,CASRKQGRTDTQYF
NA,NA,TRBV5-6,TRBJ1-1,TGTGCCAGCAGCCCATATGCCCGAGGGGGCACTGAAGCTTTCTTT,CASSPYARGGTEAFF
many,TRBD2,TRBV5-1,TRBJ2-3,TGCGCCAGCAGCCTCCCTCGACTAGCGGGAGGGCCAACAGATACGCAGTATTTT,CASSLPRLAGGPTDTQYF
many,TRBD2,TRBV24-1,TRBJ2-2,TGTGCCACCAGTCCTGGGACTAGCGGGACGACCGGGGAGCTGTTTTTT,CATSPGTSGTTGELFF
NA,TRBD1,TRBV29-1,TRBJ2-3,TGCAGCGTCCCAGTAAGGGGGCGTATTGATACGCAGTATTTT,CSVPVRGRIDTQYF
NA,NA,TRBV4-2,TRBJ2-7,TGTGCCAGCAGCCAAGATTCGCCGTCGGTGGGGGGTTCCTACGAGCAGTACTTC,CASSQDSPSVGGSYEQYF